The 9 T cell receptor beta chains below were found in one sample sequenced in a study of OX40 agonist ivuxolimab in advanced cancers. Profiled with immunoSEQ multiplex PCR; TCRdb holds only in-frame clones, not every one. The sample contains about 51,000 clones, 84% of which appear only once. The sample here was CD4+ or CD8+ T cells sorted from blood, taken in a trial of the OX40 agonist ivuxolimab. The receptors here all came from an adult with an advanced solid tumor such as melanoma, head and neck, liver or kidney cancer.

The gene calls are TRBV9 and TRBJ1-2; D may be TRBD1 (6 bases). CDR1 is SGDLS and CDR2 is YYNGEE in the germline V gene. The CDR3 is 15 residues long. The V end lost 0 bases, the J end lost 6 bases, and 15 bases lay between the germline ends. This chain's CDR3 is CASSVDPGTLDGYTF. Written as DNA, the CDR3 is TGTGCCAGCAGCGTAGACCCCGGGACATTGGATGGCTACACCTTC. Using reference TRBV9 and TRBJ1-2 for the parts outside the CDR3, the full variable domain is DSGVTQTPKHLITATGQRVTLRCSPRSGDLSVYWYQQSLDQGLQFLIQYYNGEERAKGNILERFSAQQFPDLHSELNLSSLELGDSALYFCASSVDPGTLDGYTFGSGTRLTVV.

This clone was detected only a few times. This sequence joins TRBV5-6 and TRBJ2-7, with D perhaps given as TRBD1 or TRBD2 (5 bases each). Germline V gene lookup returns CDR1 SGHDT and CDR2 YYEEEE. Trimming pared 0 bases from V and 1 base from J, leaving 11 bases between. The CDR3 is 15 residues long. The CDR3 region is CASSLVGRTSYEQYF. CDR3 bases: TGTGCCAGCAGCTTGGTGGGACGGACTTCCTACGAGCAGTACTTC.

The chain carries TRBV27 and TRBJ1-2; 9 nucleotides match TRBD1. The CDR3 loop spans 13 amino acids. V lost 2 bases and J lost 7; bases outside the gene matches: 2. Germline V lookup: CDR1 MNHEY, CDR2 SMNVEV (reference sequence). The CDR3 nucleotides are TGTGCCAGCAGTTTACGGGACAGGGCTGGCTACACCTTC. Translating it yields CASSLRDRAGYTF.

The V call is TRBV7-8, the J call TRBJ1-2; D ambiguous. V lost 1 base to trimming and J lost 4 bases, with 10 bases between them. In germline, CDR1 is SGHVS, CDR2 FQNEAQ. This CDR3 spans 14 amino acids. CDR3 bases: TGTGCCAGCAGCTTAGGTAGCCAATCCTATGGCTACACCTTC. Its translation is CASSLGSQSYGYTF.

The chain is built from TRBV7-6 and TRBJ2-1; D is unresolved. Germline V gene data show CDR1 as SGHVS and CDR2 as FNYEAQ. The CDR3 spans 12 residues. Trimming stripped 5 bases from V and 6 bases from J, with 8 bases between. CDR3 DNA: TGTGCCAGCAGCCGAGTCCCCAATGAGCAGTTCTTC. Amino acid sequence: CASSRVPNEQFF.

V is TRBV11-2 and J is TRBJ2-7; D gene ambiguous. Germline CDR1 is SGHAT and CDR2 is FQNNGV. The ends were cut back, 0 bases at V and 3 bases at J, with 6 bases in the middle. The CDR3 has 13 residues. CDR3 region: CASSLDVSYEQYF. DNA of the CDR3: TGTGCCAGCAGCTTAGATGTCAGCTACGAGCAGTACTTC.

This clone was seen only once. The chain is built from TRBV19 and TRBJ1-4; 8 bases fit TRBD1. This CDR3 contains 14 residues. Germline assignment: CDR1 LNHDA and CDR2 SQIVND (reference sequence). V lost 6 bases to trimming and J lost 5 bases; unmatched junction nucleotides: 5. This CDR3 is CASSKDRANEKLFF. The CDR3 DNA reads TGTGCCAGTAGCAAGGACAGGGCAAATGAAAAACTGTTTTTT.

The table lists this clone with a few counts. This chain links TRBV19 with TRBJ1-1, with D maybe TRBD1 (5 bases). The CDR3 runs 13 residues. Trimming took off 7 bases at V and 3 bases at J, with 12 bases between the two ends. Germline V gene data show CDR1 as LNHDA and CDR2 as SQIVND (reference sequence). The CDR3 coding sequence is TGTGCCAGTATGGGGGGACTTCACACTGAAGCTTTCTTT. Translated, it gives CASMGGLHTEAFF.

The chain joins TRBV28 to TRBJ1-1; 8 bases match TRBD1. Germline assignment: CDR1 MDHEN and CDR2 SYDVKM. With V trimmed by 1 base and J by 1 base, 2 bases remained unmatched. The CDR3 runs 15 residues. As DNA, the CDR3 is TGTGCCAGCAGTTTATCTGGACAGGGGAACACTGAAGCTTTCTTT. Amino acids: CASSLSGQGNTEAFF.